These T cell receptor beta chains were read from a single sample in a study of blood T cell repertoires in COVID-19. TCRdb's copy holds only in-frame clones and misses some; the assay was immunoSEQ multiplex PCR. Among about 120,000 clones listed, nearly 90% were seen once. The sequenced sample consisted of peripheral blood. These receptors were taken from a woman aged 55-70 years with COVID-19, enrolled during active disease. Both conserved end residues are part of each CDR3. Each record gives: D gene, V gene, J gene, clone size, CDR3 DNA, CDR3 protein. A D gene is named only where the DNA matches it firmly. Expanded clones are given a class, and other clones once, few, many or no size at all.

>-|TRBV6-5|TRBJ1-5|-
TGTGCCAGCAGTTTAACAGGGATGGGCAATCAGCCCCAGCATTTT
CASSLTGMGNQPQHF
>TRBD1|TRBV6-1|TRBJ1-1|-
TGTGCCAGCAGTGAACAGGACAGGAGAGGTGAAGCTTTCTTT
CASSEQDRRGEAFF
>-|TRBV19|TRBJ1-1|-
TGTGCCAGTAGTGCGGGGGGGGACACTGAAGCTTTCTTT
CASSAGGDTEAFF
>-|TRBV6-5|TRBJ2-2|-
TGTGCCAGCACCGAGAGGGGGACCGGGGAGCTGTTTTTT
CASTERGTGELFF
>-|TRBV28|TRBJ1-4|-
TGTGCCAGCAGTTTTTGGGGAGATAATGAAAAACTGTTTTTT
CASSFWGDNEKLFF
>-|TRBV7-6|TRBJ1-4|-
TGTGCCAGCAGCTCTTGGGACTGGTCCCAGAGTACAACTAATGAAAAACTGTTTTTT
CASSSWDWSQSTTNEKLFF
>-|TRBV29-1|TRBJ1-2|-
TGCAGCGTTGTAGGGGCTAACTATGGCTACACCTTC
CSVVGANYGYTF
>-|TRBV6-5|TRBJ1-2|-
TGTGCCAGCAACCGCGAGACAGGCCCCTATGGCTACACCTTC
CASNRETGPYGYTF
>TRBD1|TRBV7-2|TRBJ1-2|-
TGTGCCAGCAGCTTAGACGCCGGACAGGGGTCTGAAGGCTACACCTTC
CASSLDAGQGSEGYTF
>-|TRBV4-1|TRBJ1-4|-
TGCGCCAGCAGCCAGTTACATCGGGAAAATGAAAAACTGTTTTTT
CASSQLHRENEKLFF
>-|TRBV9|TRBJ1-1|-
TGTGCCAGCAGCGTAGTCCCTCTCGACAGTGAAGCTTTCTTT
CASSVVPLDSEAFF
>-|TRBV3-1/TRBV3-2|TRBJ2-3|once
TGTGCCAGCAGCCAAGGACTAGGGAGCACAGATACGCAGTATTTT
CASSQGLGSTDTQYF
>-|TRBV7-2|TRBJ2-7|-
TGTGCCAGCACCCGCCGGCGGGGTTACGAGCAGTACTTC
CASTRRRGYEQYF
>-|TRBV11-2|TRBJ2-3|once
TGTGCCAGCAGCTTGAGGGGGAGTCTTTATACAGATACGCAGTATTTT
CASSLRGSLYTDTQYF
>-|TRBV7-9|TRBJ1-4|-
TGTGCCAGCAGCTCAATGGACATGGCCGTGGGGAGGCTGTTTTTT
CASSSMDMAVGRLFF
>-|TRBV11-2|TRBJ1-4|once
TGTGCCAGCAGCCAAGCGGGGGCGTCTAATGAAAAACTGTTTTTT
CASSQAGASNEKLFF
>TRBD1|TRBV18|TRBJ1-3|-
TGTGCCAGCTCACTGGGGTTGGACAGGGGCTCTGGAAACACCATATATTTT
CASSLGLDRGSGNTIYF
>-|TRBV11-3|TRBJ2-5|-
TGTGCCAGCAGCAGAACGTCACAGGTGCTGGAGACCCAGTACTTC
CASSRTSQVLETQYF
>-|TRBV20-1|TRBJ1-5|-
TGCAGTGCTAGTACCGGAGTCAATCAGCCCCAGCATTTT
CSASTGVNQPQHF
>-|TRBV6-5|TRBJ2-7|-
TGTGCCAGCAGCACCGCCGCGAGACTTTCCTACGAGCAGTACTTC
CASSTAARLSYEQYF
>TRBD1|TRBV2|TRBJ1-5|few
TGTGCCAGCAGTACAATACAGGGGTCTCAGCCCCAGCATTTT
CASSTIQGSQPQHF
>-|TRBV6-1|TRBJ1-2|-
TGTGCCAGCAGTGAAGGACAGCTTTACTATGGCTACACCTTC
CASSEGQLYYGYTF
>-|TRBV6-1|TRBJ1-3|-
TGTGCCAGCAGTGAAGCAGGGGTTGGAAACACCATATATTTT
CASSEAGVGNTIYF
>-|TRBV6-5|TRBJ1-2|-
TGTGCCAGCAGCTCCGACAGGCAATATGGCTACACCTTC
CASSSDRQYGYTF
>-|TRBV19|TRBJ2-1|-
TGTGCCAGTAGTATAGTCCCGAGGACGGGGAAGAGGAATGAGCAGTTCTTC
CASSIVPRTGKRNEQFF
>-|TRBV7-9|TRBJ1-1|-
TGTGCCAGCAGCCCCCAGGCTGTGAACACTGAAGCTTTCTTT
CASSPQAVNTEAFF
>-|TRBV18|TRBJ2-1|-
TGTGCCAGCTCACCACAACCACAGTACAATGAGCAGTTCTTC
CASSPQPQYNEQFF
>-|TRBV6-5|TRBJ1-2|-
TGTGCCAGCAGTATCCGGGAACTACAGTTCTATGGCTACACCTTC
CASSIRELQFYGYTF
>TRBD1|TRBV13|TRBJ2-1|-
TGTGCCAGCAGCGCGCGGACAGGGGTTCGGTCCTACAATGAGCAGTTCTTC
CASSARTGVRSYNEQFF
>-|TRBV14|TRBJ1-1|-
TGTGCCAGCAGCCAAAGCGGGCTTGGAGCTTTCTTT
CASSQSGLGAFF
>-|TRBV6-1|TRBJ2-3|once
TGTGCCAGCAGTGATTCTAGGCAATTGGATACGCAGTATTTT
CASSDSRQLDTQYF
>-|TRBV6-5|TRBJ1-4|-
TGTGCCAGCAGCCCCGGGGACATAGGTGAAAAACTGTTTTTT
CASSPGDIGEKLFF
>-|TRBV2|TRBJ1-1|-
TGTGCCAGCAGTGCAGGGCCTAACACTGAAGCTTTCTTT
CASSAGPNTEAFF
>-|TRBV7-9|TRBJ2-1|-
TGTGCCAGCACCAACCGACTCCTCAATGAGCAGTTCTTC
CASTNRLLNEQFF
>TRBD1|TRBV28|TRBJ1-1|-
TGTGCTTGGCGTGACAGGGGTTTCACTGAAGCTTTCTTT
CAWRDRGFTEAFF
>-|TRBV12-3/TRBV12-4|TRBJ1-1|once
TGTGCCAGCAGTGATGCCAGGGGACCTGAAGCTTTCTTT
CASSDARGPEAFF
>-|TRBV7-9|TRBJ1-2|-
TGTGCCAGCAGCAGAGTGGACAGCTTCTATGGCTACACCTTC
CASSRVDSFYGYTF
>TRBD1|TRBV2|TRBJ1-6|-
TGTGCCAGCAGTGAAACCGGGACAGGGAATTCACCCCTCCACTTT
CASSETGTGNSPLHF
>-|TRBV7-3|TRBJ2-5|-
TGTGCCAGCAGCGTTTTTAGCGGAGAGACCCAGTACTTC
CASSVFSGETQYF
>TRBD1|TRBV5-6|TRBJ1-5|-
TGTGCCAGCAGCTTGTCGGGACAGGGTGGGATTCAGCCCCAGCATTTT
CASSLSGQGGIQPQHF
>TRBD1|TRBV12-5|TRBJ1-5|few
TGTGCTAGTGGCCTGGGACAGAGATCTTATAGCAATCAGCCCCAGCATTTT
CASGLGQRSYSNQPQHF
>TRBD1|TRBV2|TRBJ2-7|-
TGTGCCAGCAGCCAAGAACAGGGGCTCCACGAGCAGTACTTC
CASSQEQGLHEQYF